This T cell receptor beta chain was sequenced during a study of blood T cell repertoires in COVID-19. For the study at large: Sites in the United States, Italy and Spain provided acute and convalescent COVID-19 samples. Sample material is recorded as cDNA or gDNA derived from T cells, B-cell-depleted T cells, or PBMCs.

In its sample, this clone was seen once. Original methodology: Reference gene primer amplification gave estimated nucleated cell counts. Assay: immunoSEQ multiplex PCR; the TCRdb copy retains only in-frame clones and omits some. Clone size and V and J calls were adopted from that table, with D and trimming inferred from the DNA. The sample comprises some 450,000 clones, about 90% of which are singletons, and 0.65% to 1% rests with the top ten. The CDR3 contains 13 residues. The V gene end was trimmed by 5 bases and the J gene end by 3 bases; junction bases not matched to a gene: 3. Germline V gives CDR1 SEHNR, CDR2 FQNEAQ (reference sequence).

This clonotype was sampled from a man aged 18 to 30 with COVID-19, enrolled during active disease. The chain joins TRBV7-9 to TRBJ2-5; TRBD2 matches at 7 bases. Sequencing was done on a sample of peripheral blood. CDR3 in DNA: TGTGCCAGCAGCCCCGGACTAGAAGAGACCCAGTACTTC. Translation gives CASSPGLEETQYF. Full variable domain (rest looked up from reference TRBV7-9 and TRBJ2-5): DTGVSQNPRHKITKRGQNVTFRCDPISEHNRLYWYRQTLGQGPEFLTYFQNEAQLEKSRLLSDRFSAERPKGSFSTLEIQRTEQGDSAMYLCASSPGLEETQYFGPGTRLLVL.